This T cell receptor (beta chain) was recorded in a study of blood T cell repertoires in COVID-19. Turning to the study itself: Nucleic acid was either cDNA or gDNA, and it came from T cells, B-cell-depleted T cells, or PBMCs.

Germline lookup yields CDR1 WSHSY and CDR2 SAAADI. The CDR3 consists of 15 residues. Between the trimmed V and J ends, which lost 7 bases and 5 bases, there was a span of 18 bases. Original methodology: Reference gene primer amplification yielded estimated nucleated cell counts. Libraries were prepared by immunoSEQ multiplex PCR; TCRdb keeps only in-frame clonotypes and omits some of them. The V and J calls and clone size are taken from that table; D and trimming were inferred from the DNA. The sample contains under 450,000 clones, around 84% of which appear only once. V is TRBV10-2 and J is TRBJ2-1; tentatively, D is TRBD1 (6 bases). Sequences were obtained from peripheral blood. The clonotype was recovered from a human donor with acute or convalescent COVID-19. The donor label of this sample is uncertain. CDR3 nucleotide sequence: TGCGCCAGCAAGAGGATCGCAGGGGCCGACAATGAGCAGTTCTTC. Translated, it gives CASKRIAGADNEQFF.